Listed below are T cell receptor beta chains from one sample, sequenced in a study of T cell repertoires in cytomegalovirus infection. These receptors' antigens are unknown. TCRdb reanalysed the reads using MiXCR and keeps one entry per CDR3 protein. The table records hundreds of thousands of distinct CDR3 sequences, approximately 42% of them present only once. Sequencing was performed on cultured PBMCs, taken from culture after CMV antigen stimulation. Receptor source: a human donor in good health (CMV status not recorded). Some clones in this sample may be carry-over from other donors' samples. CDR3s include the opening cysteine and the closing phenylalanine or tryptophan. D genes are given only for firm matches. Some rows mark clone size as missing; the rest say once, few, many or name a class of expanded clone.

clone_size d_call j_call v_call cdr3_aa cdr3_nt
NA NA TRBJ2-1 TRBV6-6 CASSLADYTTYNEQFF TGTGCCAGCAGCTTGGCGGACTATACAACCTACAATGAGCAGTTCTTC
many TRBD2 TRBJ2-5 TRBV7-2 CASSLAGGGAGTQYF TGTGCCAGCAGCTTAGCTGGCGGGGGGGCAGGGACCCAGTACTTC
NA NA TRBJ1-4 TRBV12-3/TRBV12-4 CASSWGEKLFF TGTGCCAGCAGCTGGGGGGAAAAACTGTTTTTT
NA TRBD1 TRBJ2-7 TRBV6-1 CASSWDRGYYEQYF TGTGCCAGCAGCTGGGACAGGGGATACTACGAGCAGTACTTC
few TRBD2 TRBJ2-1 TRBV19 CASAPGLAGYNEQFF TGTGCCAGCGCACCGGGACTAGCGGGCTACAATGAGCAGTTCTTC
many NA TRBJ2-1 TRBV7-2 CASSYVRGRDEQFF TGTGCCAGCAGCTATGTCCGGGGGCGCGATGAGCAGTTCTTC
once TRBD1 TRBJ2-5 TRBV4-1 CASSQEGTGSGTQYF TGCGCCAGCAGCCAAGAGGGGACAGGGTCGGGGACCCAGTACTTC
NA TRBD2 TRBJ2-1 TRBV6-6 CASSNSGRVFF TGTGCCAGCAGTAATAGCGGGAGGGTGTTCTTC
NA TRBD2 TRBJ2-7 TRBV12-3/TRBV12-4 CASGPGLAYF TGTGCCAGCGGCCCGGGACTAGCGTACTTC
NA NA TRBJ2-1 TRBV7-8 CASSKQGYDEQFF TGTGCCAGCAGCAAACAGGGATACGATGAGCAGTTCTTC
NA NA TRBJ2-5 TRBV7-2 CASGLAPRTQYF TGTGCCAGCGGTCTAGCGCCCCGGACCCAGTACTTC
many NA TRBJ2-3 TRBV7-2 CASSFDGMETDTQYF TGTGCCAGCAGCTTCGATGGGATGGAGACAGATACGCAGTATTTT
NA TRBD1 TRBJ2-3 TRBV12-3/TRBV12-4 CASTLDRGTDTQYF TGTGCCAGCACCCTGGACAGGGGCACAGATACGCAGTATTTT
NA NA TRBJ1-5 TRBV7-9 CASSSGRVRGQPQHF TGTGCCAGCAGCTCCGGGCGAGTTCGGGGTCAGCCCCAGCATTTT
NA NA TRBJ1-3 TRBV7-9 CASSLWGSSGQVTSGNTIYF TGTGCCAGCAGCTTATGGGGATCGTCGGGGCAGGTGACTTCTGGAAACACCATATATTTT
NA TRBD1 TRBJ1-6 TRBV7-2 CASRPTGGHNSPLHF TGTGCCAGCAGGCCCACAGGGGGCCATAATTCACCCCTCCACTTT
few NA TRBJ2-5 TRBV6-5 CASRTPETQYF TGTGCCAGCAGGACCCCAGAGACCCAGTACTTC
NA NA TRBJ1-5 TRBV7-2 CASAAGANQPQHF TGTGCCAGCGCTGCCGGGGCCAATCAGCCCCAGCATTTT
once NA TRBJ2-1 TRBV5-1 CASSFSGDTYNEQFF TGCGCCAGCAGCTTTAGCGGCGACACCTACAATGAGCAGTTCTTC
NA NA TRBJ2-1 TRBV19 CASSLANAPNEQFF TGTGCCAGTAGCTTAGCTAATGCGCCCAATGAGCAGTTCTTC
once NA TRBJ2-5 TRBV7-4 CASSASLMGTQYF TGTGCCAGCAGCGCTAGCCTTATGGGGACCCAGTACTTC
NA NA TRBJ2-7 TRBV6-2/TRBV6-3 CASSYSWQKPYEQYF TGTGCCAGCAGTTACAGCTGGCAGAAGCCCTACGAGCAGTACTTC
NA TRBD2 TRBJ2-5 TRBV5-1 CASTWTSGAETQYF TGCGCCAGCACCTGGACTAGCGGGGCGGAGACCCAGTACTTC
few NA TRBJ2-5 TRBV7-2 CASSLRGKTQYF TGTGCCAGCAGCTTACGGGGGAAGACCCAGTACTTC
NA NA TRBJ1-1 TRBV20-1 CSARDPDLGAFF TGCAGTGCTAGAGATCCGGACTTGGGAGCTTTCTTT
few TRBD2 TRBJ2-3 TRBV28 CASSSLDGRGAADTQYF TGTGCCAGCAGTTCCCTGGACGGGCGGGGGGCGGCAGATACGCAGTATTTT
NA NA TRBJ2-1 TRBV7-9 CASRHPDRHNEQFF TGTGCCAGCAGACACCCGGACAGACACAATGAGCAGTTCTTC
NA NA TRBJ2-1 TRBV6-6 CASSDGLLNRHEQFF TGTGCCAGCTCGGACGGGCTCCTAAACAGGCATGAGCAGTTCTTC
NA TRBD1 TRBJ1-1 TRBV5-1 CASSLTGQGAANTEAFF TGCGCCAGCAGCTTGACCGGACAGGGGGCTGCGAACACTGAAGCTTTCTTT
NA NA TRBJ2-5 TRBV9 CASSPLQSPWDIGHETQYF TGTGCCAGCAGCCCCCTCCAATCTCCCTGGGACATTGGGCATGAGACCCAGTACTTC
few NA TRBJ2-5 TRBV12-3/TRBV12-4 CASSSGQQGTQYF TGTGCCAGCAGTTCGGGGCAACAGGGGACCCAGTACTTC
NA TRBD2 TRBJ2-1 TRBV6-2/TRBV6-3 CASSSHDMRAGGLGEQFF TGTGCCAGCAGTTCCCACGATATGCGAGCGGGAGGGCTGGGTGAGCAGTTCTTC
NA NA TRBJ2-7 TRBV11-2 CASSLDPRGAGYEQYF TGTGCCAGCAGCTTAGATCCCCGGGGGGCGGGATACGAGCAGTACTTC
NA NA TRBJ2-1 TRBV7-9 CASSPRPSPGSSYNEQFF TGTGCCAGCAGCCCACGACCCAGTCCCGGCAGCTCCTACAATGAGCAGTTCTTC
few NA TRBJ1-1 TRBV12-3/TRBV12-4 CASSREGPEAFF TGTGCCAGCAGCCGCGAGGGGCCTGAAGCTTTCTTT
NA NA TRBJ2-1 TRBV7-8 CASSLQGGLYNEQFF TGTGCCAGCAGCCTGCAAGGGGGGCTCTACAATGAGCAGTTCTTC
NA NA TRBJ2-3 TRBV12-5 CATGQIAAISTDTQYF TGTGCCACAGGACAGATAGCGGCTATTAGCACAGATACGCAGTATTTT